A selection of T cell receptor beta chains follows, all from one sample in a study of blood T cell repertoires in COVID-19. Libraries were prepared by immunoSEQ multiplex PCR; TCRdb keeps only in-frame clonotypes and omits some of them. The sample contains about 250,000 clones, approximately 86% of which appear only once. The sample was peripheral blood. These receptors were collected from an older man with acute or convalescent COVID-19. The CDR3 runs from the conserved cysteine through the conserved F or W. Fields, in order: clone size, V gene, D gene, CDR3 length, J gene, CDR3 protein, CDR3 DNA. The D gene is left open where the match is weak. Clone sizes are given selectively: once, few, many, or a class where the clone is expanded.

abundance: -
v_gene: TRBV11-2
d_gene: -
len: 15
j_gene: TRBJ2-1
CDR3aa: CATSGGLSSYNEQFF
CDR3nt: TGTGCCACCTCAGGAGGCTTGAGCTCCTACAATGAGCAGTTCTTC

abundance: -
v_gene: TRBV7-2
d_gene: -
len: 14
j_gene: TRBJ2-5
CDR3aa: CASSPPGGAETQYF
CDR3nt: TGTGCCAGCAGCCCCCCGGGGGGCGCCGAGACCCAGTACTTC

abundance: -
v_gene: TRBV27
d_gene: -
len: 15
j_gene: TRBJ2-3
CDR3aa: CASSLSGASRSSQYF
CDR3nt: TGTGCCAGCAGCTTGTCAGGGGCCAGCCGAAGTTCGCAGTATTTT

abundance: -
v_gene: TRBV4-1
d_gene: -
len: 16
j_gene: TRBJ2-7
CDR3aa: CASSQAGHLSSYEQYF
CDR3nt: TGCGCCAGCAGCCAGGCCGGACACCTGAGCTCCTACGAGCAGTACTTC

abundance: -
v_gene: TRBV27
d_gene: TRBD2
len: 12
j_gene: TRBJ2-7
CDR3aa: CASRGGWYEQYF
CDR3nt: TGTGCCAGCCGGGGGGGGTGGTACGAGCAGTACTTC

abundance: -
v_gene: TRBV6-2/TRBV6-3
d_gene: TRBD1
len: 14
j_gene: TRBJ2-7
CDR3aa: CASSLQGASYEQYF
CDR3nt: TGTGCCAGCAGTCTACAGGGGGCCAGCTACGAGCAGTACTTC

abundance: -
v_gene: TRBV3-1/TRBV3-2
d_gene: TRBD2
len: 15
j_gene: TRBJ2-7
CDR3aa: CASSQVGGRAGEQYF
CDR3nt: TGTGCCAGCAGCCAAGTCGGCGGGAGAGCGGGCGAGCAGTACTTC

abundance: -
v_gene: TRBV19
d_gene: TRBD1
len: 14
j_gene: TRBJ1-5
CDR3aa: CASSLGQGVQPQHF
CDR3nt: TGTGCCAGTAGTCTCGGACAGGGGGTTCAGCCCCAGCATTTT

abundance: -
v_gene: TRBV5-6
d_gene: -
len: 15
j_gene: TRBJ2-5
CDR3aa: CASSLEQLYQETQYF
CDR3nt: TGTGCCAGCAGCTTGGAACAGTTGTACCAAGAGACCCAGTACTTC

abundance: -
v_gene: TRBV5-1
d_gene: TRBD1
len: 16
j_gene: TRBJ1-2
CDR3aa: CASSWGFNRGEDGYTF
CDR3nt: TGCGCCAGCAGCTGGGGATTCAACAGGGGGGAGGATGGCTACACCTTC

abundance: -
v_gene: TRBV2
d_gene: TRBD1
len: 15
j_gene: TRBJ1-6
CDR3aa: CASRRQGARNSPLHF
CDR3nt: TGTGCCAGCAGGCGACAGGGGGCGCGTAATTCACCCCTCCACTTT

abundance: -
v_gene: TRBV6-5
d_gene: TRBD1
len: 15
j_gene: TRBJ2-2
CDR3aa: CASSRQGVSTGELFF
CDR3nt: TGTGCCAGCAGCCGACAGGGGGTGAGCACCGGGGAGCTGTTTTTT

abundance: -
v_gene: TRBV5-8
d_gene: TRBD1
len: 16
j_gene: TRBJ1-5
CDR3aa: CASSTGTGGSNQPQHF
CDR3nt: TGTGCCAGCAGCACCGGGACAGGGGGGTCCAATCAGCCCCAGCATTTT

abundance: -
v_gene: TRBV9
d_gene: TRBD1
len: 12
j_gene: TRBJ1-1
CDR3aa: CASSVGTGQAFF
CDR3nt: TGTGCCAGCAGCGTAGGGACAGGGCAAGCTTTCTTT

abundance: few
v_gene: TRBV7-2
d_gene: -
len: 13
j_gene: TRBJ1-1
CDR3aa: CASSLSLNTEAFF
CDR3nt: TGTGCCAGCAGCCTCTCCCTGAACACTGAAGCTTTCTTT

abundance: -
v_gene: TRBV5-1
d_gene: -
len: 15
j_gene: TRBJ1-2
CDR3aa: CASSLEAGANYGYTF
CDR3nt: TGCGCCAGCAGCTTGGAAGCAGGGGCTAACTATGGCTACACCTTC

abundance: -
v_gene: TRBV2
d_gene: TRBD1
len: 14
j_gene: TRBJ1-6
CDR3aa: CASNRDRGGSPLHF
CDR3nt: TGTGCCAGCAATCGGGACAGGGGAGGGTCACCCCTCCACTTT

abundance: -
v_gene: TRBV19
d_gene: -
len: 15
j_gene: TRBJ1-4
CDR3aa: CASSIISATNEKLFF
CDR3nt: TGTGCCAGTAGTATAATAAGCGCAACTAATGAAAAACTGTTTTTT

abundance: -
v_gene: TRBV7-3
d_gene: -
len: 14
j_gene: TRBJ2-3
CDR3aa: CASSEFSASDTQYF
CDR3nt: TGTGCCAGCAGCGAATTTAGCGCATCAGATACGCAGTATTTT

abundance: -
v_gene: TRBV18
d_gene: TRBD1
len: 15
j_gene: TRBJ1-6
CDR3aa: CASSPPQGANSPLHF
CDR3nt: TGTGCCAGCTCACCCCCACAGGGGGCTAATTCACCCCTCCACTTT

abundance: -
v_gene: TRBV7-3
d_gene: TRBD1
len: 15
j_gene: TRBJ2-1
CDR3aa: CASSLDRDSYNEQFF
CDR3nt: TGTGCCAGCAGCTTAGACAGGGACTCCTACAATGAGCAGTTCTTC

abundance: -
v_gene: TRBV2
d_gene: TRBD1
len: 15
j_gene: TRBJ2-5
CDR3aa: CASSQSRQGKETQYF
CDR3nt: TGTGCCAGCAGCCAGAGCAGACAGGGAAAAGAGACCCAGTACTTC

abundance: -
v_gene: TRBV3-1/TRBV3-2
d_gene: -
len: 15
j_gene: TRBJ1-2
CDR3aa: CASSKQQGRADGYTF
CDR3nt: TGTGCCAGCAGCAAACAACAGGGTCGGGCGGATGGCTACACCTTC

abundance: -
v_gene: TRBV19
d_gene: TRBD1
len: 15
j_gene: TRBJ1-6
CDR3aa: CASSPNQQGNSPLHF
CDR3nt: TGTGCCAGTAGTCCGAACCAACAGGGGAACTCACCCCTCCACTTT

abundance: -
v_gene: TRBV18
d_gene: -
len: 14
j_gene: TRBJ2-7
CDR3aa: CASSPPSRVYEQYF
CDR3nt: TGTGCCAGCTCACCACCCAGTCGGGTCTACGAGCAGTACTTC

abundance: -
v_gene: TRBV6-2/TRBV6-3
d_gene: TRBD1
len: 16
j_gene: TRBJ2-2
CDR3aa: CASSNGQATDGGELFF
CDR3nt: TGTGCCAGCAGTAATGGACAGGCGACTGACGGCGGGGAGCTGTTTTTT

abundance: -
v_gene: TRBV9
d_gene: -
len: 14
j_gene: TRBJ1-6
CDR3aa: CASSVGPYNSPLHF
CDR3nt: TGTGCCAGCAGCGTAGGGCCCTATAATTCACCCCTCCACTTT

abundance: few
v_gene: TRBV6-5
d_gene: TRBD1
len: 14
j_gene: TRBJ2-7
CDR3aa: CASRHGQGTYEQYF
CDR3nt: TGTGCCAGCAGACACGGACAGGGGACCTACGAGCAGTACTTC

abundance: -
v_gene: TRBV15
d_gene: -
len: 16
j_gene: TRBJ2-7
CDR3aa: CATSGILRGRFSEQYF
CDR3nt: TGTGCCACCAGCGGCATACTAAGAGGGCGGTTCTCCGAGCAGTACTTC

abundance: -
v_gene: TRBV24-1
d_gene: TRBD2
len: 17
j_gene: TRBJ2-1
CDR3aa: CATSDLFGSGGLNEQFF
CDR3nt: TGTGCCACCAGTGATTTGTTCGGGTCGGGAGGTTTAAATGAGCAGTTCTTC

abundance: few
v_gene: TRBV9
d_gene: -
len: 14
j_gene: TRBJ2-2
CDR3aa: CASSVEGGTGELFF
CDR3nt: TGTGCCAGCAGCGTAGAGGGGGGGACCGGGGAGCTGTTTTTT

abundance: -
v_gene: TRBV7-2
d_gene: TRBD1
len: 14
j_gene: TRBJ1-1
CDR3aa: CASSSRDRNTEAFF
CDR3nt: TGTGCCAGCAGCTCCCGGGACAGGAACACTGAAGCTTTCTTT

abundance: once
v_gene: TRBV7-9
d_gene: TRBD1
len: 14
j_gene: TRBJ1-1
CDR3aa: CASSLGQGNTEAFF
CDR3nt: TGTGCCAGCAGCCTGGGACAGGGGAACACTGAAGCTTTCTTT

abundance: -
v_gene: TRBV15
d_gene: -
len: 14
j_gene: TRBJ2-5
CDR3aa: CATSSPAGSETQYF
CDR3nt: TGTGCCACCAGCAGCCCCGCCGGTTCGGAGACCCAGTACTTC

abundance: -
v_gene: TRBV18
d_gene: TRBD1
len: 14
j_gene: TRBJ1-2
CDR3aa: CASSPIVDRGLGAF
CDR3nt: TGTGCCAGCTCACCGATCGTGGACAGGGGCCTTGGGGCCTTC

abundance: -
v_gene: TRBV28
d_gene: -
len: 10
j_gene: TRBJ1-2
CDR3aa: CASSSIGYTF
CDR3nt: TGTGCCAGCAGTTCAATTGGCTACACCTTC

abundance: -
v_gene: TRBV4-3
d_gene: TRBD1
len: 15
j_gene: TRBJ1-5
CDR3aa: CASSPGTAINQPQHF
CDR3nt: TGCGCCAGCAGCCCAGGGACAGCTATTAATCAGCCCCAGCATTTT

abundance: -
v_gene: TRBV5-1
d_gene: TRBD1
len: 14
j_gene: TRBJ1-5
CDR3aa: CASSPGQGNQPQHF
CDR3nt: TGCGCCAGCAGCCCAGGACAGGGGAATCAGCCCCAGCATTTT

abundance: -
v_gene: TRBV18
d_gene: -
len: 16
j_gene: TRBJ1-3
CDR3aa: CASSPGQASSGNTIYF
CDR3nt: TGTGCCAGCTCACCAGGGCAAGCCAGCTCTGGAAACACCATATATTTT

abundance: -
v_gene: TRBV6-2/TRBV6-3
d_gene: -
len: 16
j_gene: TRBJ2-1
CDR3aa: CASSAGWVPGQNEQFF
CDR3nt: TGTGCCAGCAGTGCAGGGTGGGTCCCTGGGCAGAATGAGCAGTTCTTC

abundance: once
v_gene: TRBV15
d_gene: TRBD1
len: 13
j_gene: TRBJ1-2
CDR3aa: CATRDRGDDGYTF
CDR3nt: TGTGCCACCAGAGACAGGGGGGATGATGGCTACACCTTC

abundance: -
v_gene: TRBV18
d_gene: TRBD1
len: 15
j_gene: TRBJ2-1
CDR3aa: CASSPPTGTWGEQFF
CDR3nt: TGTGCCAGCTCACCGCCGACAGGGACGTGGGGTGAGCAGTTCTTC

abundance: -
v_gene: TRBV19
d_gene: -
len: 18
j_gene: TRBJ1-2
CDR3aa: CASSGGEARRGKNYGYTF
CDR3nt: TGTGCCAGTAGTGGGGGAGAGGCCAGGAGGGGTAAGAACTATGGCTACACCTTC

abundance: -
v_gene: TRBV5-6
d_gene: -
len: 14
j_gene: TRBJ1-5
CDR3aa: CASSTGLSNQPQHF
CDR3nt: TGTGCCAGCAGTACAGGGTTAAGCAATCAGCCCCAGCATTTT

abundance: many
v_gene: TRBV18
d_gene: -
len: 13
j_gene: TRBJ2-2
CDR3aa: CASSRGPTGELFF
CDR3nt: TGTGCCAGCTCACGGGGCCCCACCGGGGAGCTGTTTTTT

abundance: -
v_gene: TRBV5-4
d_gene: -
len: 13
j_gene: TRBJ2-7
CDR3aa: CASSLDRGYEQYF
CDR3nt: TGTGCCAGCAGCTTGGATAGGGGCTACGAGCAGTACTTC